This T cell receptor (beta chain) was identified during a study of cytomegalovirus exposure and HLA in healthy donors. It was with 60 Vbeta and 13 Jbeta primers that the PCR ran. Under the authors' procedure: Later, an analysis found 80 million or so unique TCR beta chains, and approximately 10 million of these were shared. TCRdb keeps only in-frame clones here, not all; method: immunoSEQ multiplex PCR. The DNA was the basis for D and trimming; V, J and clone size are from that table. The sample lists over 150,000 clones; 77% were seen once. The germline V and J ends were trimmed by 1 base and 0 bases, with 9 bases remaining between them. Germline-derived CDR1 and CDR2 are SGHTA and FQGNSA. This CDR3 has 16 amino acids.

Specimen: PBMCs. V gene TRBV7-2 combines with J gene TRBJ1-4; tentative D call: TRBD1 (6 bases). This TCR derives from a male donor in good health and CMV-seropositive. DNA for the CDR3: TGTGCCAGCAGCTTAGGGGGGGGCACAACTAATGAAAAACTGTTTTTT. Protein sequence: CASSLGGGTTNEKLFF.